This record concerns one T cell receptor beta chain sequence. Its antigen is undetermined. Only in-frame clones appear in the TCRdb table, and some are missing; sequencing was by immunoSEQ multiplex PCR. The sample comprises more than 90,000 clones, approximately 90% of which are singletons, and 1.3% rests with the top ten. This specimen comes from a study of T cell responses to AZD1222 COVID-19 vaccine. Study results and caveats: Among those given AZD1222, only 5 to 7 were seropositive at baseline. Spike-specific TCR breadth and depth went up after people got two AZD1222 doses. Clonal diversity was possibly underestimated; the donors were predominantly white British and more often female.

The CDR3 spans 14 residues. With 6 bases removed from V and 4 bases from J, the gap between germline ends came to 15 bases. Germline V gene data show CDR1 as MNHNY and CDR2 as SVGAGI (reference sequence). The chain joins TRBV6-6 to TRBJ1-2, with D perhaps matching TRBD1 (6 bases). The sequence was collected from an adult in good health. Sequenced here: peripheral blood, sampled on day 0 of AZD1222 vaccination. The CDR3 is CASRTTGRVYGYTF. The CDR3 DNA follows: TGTGCCAGCAGGACGACAGGTCGCGTCTATGGCTACACCTTC.